Sequencing of this T cell receptor beta chain was carried out in a study of T cells in Graves' hyperthyroidism and ophthalmopathy. With 2 bases removed from V and 5 bases from J, the gap between germline ends came to 7 bases. The CDR3 sequence is 13 residues long. The germline V gene encodes CDR1 MNHEY and CDR2 SVGEGT. Criteria for exclusion of patients were uncontrolled infection, other autoimmune disease, pregnancy or lactation. RNA transcripts provided the source from which TCR beta CDR3 regions were amplified. First-round RT-PCR with HTBI primers amplified the TCR CDR3 region. TCRdb redid the calling of the multiplex PCR reads with MiXCR, one entry per CDR3 protein. The data show about 250,000 distinct CDR3 sequences, with 24% seen just once and around 40% held by the top ten. This clonotype was recorded once.

This TCR was recovered from a middle-aged woman with Graves' ophthalmopathy. The chain carries TRBV6-2 or TRBV6-3 and TRBJ1-5, with D unresolved. Material for sequencing was blood. The DNA for the CDR3 is TGTGCCAGCAGTTACGTCAGCGATCAGCCCCAGCATTTT. Translated: CASSYVSDQPQHF.